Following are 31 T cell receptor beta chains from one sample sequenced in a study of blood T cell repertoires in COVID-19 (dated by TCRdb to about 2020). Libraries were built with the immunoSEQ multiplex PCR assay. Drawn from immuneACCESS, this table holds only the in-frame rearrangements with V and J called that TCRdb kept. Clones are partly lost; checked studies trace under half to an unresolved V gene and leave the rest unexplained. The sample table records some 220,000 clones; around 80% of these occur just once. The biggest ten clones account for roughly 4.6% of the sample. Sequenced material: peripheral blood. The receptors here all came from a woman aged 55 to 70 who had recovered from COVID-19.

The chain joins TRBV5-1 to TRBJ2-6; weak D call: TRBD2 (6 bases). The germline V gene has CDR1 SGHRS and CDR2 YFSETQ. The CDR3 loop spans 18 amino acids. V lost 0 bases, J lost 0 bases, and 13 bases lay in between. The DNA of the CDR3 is TGCGCCAGCAGCTTGGGCGGCGGGGTCGGCTCTGGGGCCAACGTCCTGACTTTC. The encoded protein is CASSLGGGVGSGANVLTF. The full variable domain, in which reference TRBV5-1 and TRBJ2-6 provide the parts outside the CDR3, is KAGVTQTPRYLIKTRGQQVTLSCSPISGHRSVSWYQQTPGQGLQFLFEYFSETQRNKGNFPGRFSGRQFSNSRSEMNVSTLELGDSALYLCASSLGGGVGSGANVLTFGAGSRLTVL.

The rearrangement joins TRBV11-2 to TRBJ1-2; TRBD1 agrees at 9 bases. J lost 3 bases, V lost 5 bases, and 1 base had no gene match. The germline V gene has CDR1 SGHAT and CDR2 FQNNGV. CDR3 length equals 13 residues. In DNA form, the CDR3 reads TGTGCCAGCAGCCGGACAGGGGACTATGGCTACACCTTC. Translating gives CASSRTGDYGYTF. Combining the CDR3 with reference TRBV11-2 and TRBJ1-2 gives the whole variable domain EAGVAQSPRYKIIEKRQSVAFWCNPISGHATLYWYQQILGQGPKLLIQFQNNGVVDDSQLPKDRFSAERLKGVDSTLKIQPAKLEDSAVYLCASSRTGDYGYTFGSGTRLTVV.

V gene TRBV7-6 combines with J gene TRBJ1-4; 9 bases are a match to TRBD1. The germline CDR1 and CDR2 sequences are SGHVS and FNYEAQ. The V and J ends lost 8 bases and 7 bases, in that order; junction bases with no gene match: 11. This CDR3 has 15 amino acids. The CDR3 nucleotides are TGTGCCAGCGGGACAGGGAGGTCGTCTGGTGAAAAACTGTTTTTT. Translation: CASGTGRSSGEKLFF. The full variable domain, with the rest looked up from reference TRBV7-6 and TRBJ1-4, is GAGVSQSPRYKVTKRGQDVALRCDPISGHVSLYWYRQALGQGPEFLTYFNYEAQQDKSGLPNDRFSAERPEGSISTLTIQRTEQRDSAMYRCASGTGRSSGEKLFFGSGTQLSVL.

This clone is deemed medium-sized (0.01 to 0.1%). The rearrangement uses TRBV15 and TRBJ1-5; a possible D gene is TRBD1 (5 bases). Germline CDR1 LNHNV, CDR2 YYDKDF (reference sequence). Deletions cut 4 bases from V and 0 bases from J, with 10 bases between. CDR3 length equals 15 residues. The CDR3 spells CATSIGRDSNQPQHF. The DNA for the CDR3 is TGTGCCACCAGCATAGGCAGGGATAGCAATCAGCCCCAGCATTTT.

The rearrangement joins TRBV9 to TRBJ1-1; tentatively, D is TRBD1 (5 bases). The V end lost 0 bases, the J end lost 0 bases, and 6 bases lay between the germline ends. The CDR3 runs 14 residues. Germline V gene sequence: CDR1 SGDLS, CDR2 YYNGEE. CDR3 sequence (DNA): TGTGCCAGCAGCGTAGAGGGGATGAACACTGAAGCTTTCTTT. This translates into CASSVEGMNTEAFF.

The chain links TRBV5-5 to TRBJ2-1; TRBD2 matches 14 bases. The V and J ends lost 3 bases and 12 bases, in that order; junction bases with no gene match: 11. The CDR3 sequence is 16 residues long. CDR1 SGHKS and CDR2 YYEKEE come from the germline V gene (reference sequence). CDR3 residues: CASSSGLAGGPPGQFF. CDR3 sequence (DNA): TGTGCCAGCAGCTCCGGACTAGCGGGGGGCCCCCCGGGGCAGTTCTTC.

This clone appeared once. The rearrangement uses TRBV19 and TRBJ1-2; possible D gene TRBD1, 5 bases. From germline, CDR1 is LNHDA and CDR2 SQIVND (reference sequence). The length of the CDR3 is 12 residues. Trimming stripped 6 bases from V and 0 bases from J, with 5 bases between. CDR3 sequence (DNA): TGTGCCAGTAGAGGGGCTAACTATGGCTACACCTTC. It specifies CASRGANYGYTF.

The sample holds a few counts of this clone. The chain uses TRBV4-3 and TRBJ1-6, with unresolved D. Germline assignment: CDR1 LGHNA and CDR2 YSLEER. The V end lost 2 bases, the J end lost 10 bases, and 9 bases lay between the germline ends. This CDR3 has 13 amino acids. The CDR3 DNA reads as TGCGCCAGCAGCCAAAGGAGGGAATCACCCCTCCACTTT. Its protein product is CASSQRRESPLHF.

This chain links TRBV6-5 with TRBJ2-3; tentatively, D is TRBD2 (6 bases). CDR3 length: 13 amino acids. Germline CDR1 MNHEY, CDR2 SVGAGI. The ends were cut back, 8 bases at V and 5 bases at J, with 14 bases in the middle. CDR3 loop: CASARGLRDTQYF. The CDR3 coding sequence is TGTGCCAGCGCGCGGGGATTAAGAGATACGCAGTATTTT.

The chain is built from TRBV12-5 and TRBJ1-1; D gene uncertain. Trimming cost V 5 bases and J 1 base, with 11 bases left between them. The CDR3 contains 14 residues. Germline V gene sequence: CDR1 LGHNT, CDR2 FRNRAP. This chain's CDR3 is CASGPRGKNTEAFF. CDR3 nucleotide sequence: TGTGCTAGTGGTCCCCGCGGGAAGAACACTGAAGCTTTCTTT.

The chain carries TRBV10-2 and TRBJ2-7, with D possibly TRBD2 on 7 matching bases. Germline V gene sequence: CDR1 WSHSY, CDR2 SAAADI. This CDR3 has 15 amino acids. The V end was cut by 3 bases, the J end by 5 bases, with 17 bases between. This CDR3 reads CASSEGGAYSDEQYF. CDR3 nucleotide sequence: TGCGCCAGCAGTGAAGGGGGGGCCTACAGTGACGAGCAGTACTTC.

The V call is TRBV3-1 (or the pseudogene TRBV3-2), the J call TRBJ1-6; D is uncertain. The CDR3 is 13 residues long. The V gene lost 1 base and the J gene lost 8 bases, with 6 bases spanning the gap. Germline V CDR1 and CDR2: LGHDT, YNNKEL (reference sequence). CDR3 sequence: CASSQASYSPLHF. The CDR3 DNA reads TGTGCCAGCAGCCAAGCGTCCTATTCACCCCTCCACTTT.

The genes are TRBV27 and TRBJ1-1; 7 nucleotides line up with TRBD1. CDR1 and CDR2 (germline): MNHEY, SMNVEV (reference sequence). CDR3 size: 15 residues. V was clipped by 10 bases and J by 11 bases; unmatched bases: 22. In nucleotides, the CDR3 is TGTGCCACCCAACTCACCCGGGACAGTGTATATCCGGCTTTCTTT. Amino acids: CATQLTRDSVYPAFF.

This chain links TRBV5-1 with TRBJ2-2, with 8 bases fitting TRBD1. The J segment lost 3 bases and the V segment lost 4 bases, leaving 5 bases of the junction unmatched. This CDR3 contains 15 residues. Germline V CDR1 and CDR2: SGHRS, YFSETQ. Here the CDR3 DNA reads TGCGCCAGCAGCGGGGCAGGGGGCGACACCGGGGAGCTGTTTTTT. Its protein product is CASSGAGGDTGELFF.

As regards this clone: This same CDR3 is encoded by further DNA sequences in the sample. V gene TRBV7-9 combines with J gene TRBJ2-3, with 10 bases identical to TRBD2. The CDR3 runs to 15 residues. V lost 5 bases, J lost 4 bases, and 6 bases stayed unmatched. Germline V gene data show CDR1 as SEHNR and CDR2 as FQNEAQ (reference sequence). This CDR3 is CASSPSGGASDTQYF. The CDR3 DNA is TGTGCCAGCAGCCCGAGCGGGGGGGCCTCAGATACGCAGTATTTT.

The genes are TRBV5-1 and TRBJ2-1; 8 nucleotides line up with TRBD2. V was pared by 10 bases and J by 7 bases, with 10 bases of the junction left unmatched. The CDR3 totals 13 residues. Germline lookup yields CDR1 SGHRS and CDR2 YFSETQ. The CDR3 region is CASGRGDTNEQFF. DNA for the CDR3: TGCGCCTCCGGGCGGGGGGACACGAATGAGCAGTTCTTC.

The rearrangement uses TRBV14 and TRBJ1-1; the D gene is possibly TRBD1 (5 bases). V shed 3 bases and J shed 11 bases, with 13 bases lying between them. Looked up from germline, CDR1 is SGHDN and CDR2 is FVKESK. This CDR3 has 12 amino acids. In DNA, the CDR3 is TGTGCCAGCAGCCAGGTCTGGGGGGGGGCTTTCTTT. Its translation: CASSQVWGGAFF.

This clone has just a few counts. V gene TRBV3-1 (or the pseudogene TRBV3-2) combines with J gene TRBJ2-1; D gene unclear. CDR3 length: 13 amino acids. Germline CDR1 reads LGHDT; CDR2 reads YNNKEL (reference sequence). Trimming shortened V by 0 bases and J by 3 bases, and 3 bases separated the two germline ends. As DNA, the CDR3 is TGTGCCAGCAGCCAAGATCTCTACAATGAGCAGTTCTTC. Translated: CASSQDLYNEQFF.

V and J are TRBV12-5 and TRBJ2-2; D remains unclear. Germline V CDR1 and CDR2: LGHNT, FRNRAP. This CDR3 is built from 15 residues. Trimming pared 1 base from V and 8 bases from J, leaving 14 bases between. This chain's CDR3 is CASGLDAPTLGELFF. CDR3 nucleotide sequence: TGTGCTAGTGGTTTGGACGCCCCTACCCTGGGGGAGCTGTTTTTT.

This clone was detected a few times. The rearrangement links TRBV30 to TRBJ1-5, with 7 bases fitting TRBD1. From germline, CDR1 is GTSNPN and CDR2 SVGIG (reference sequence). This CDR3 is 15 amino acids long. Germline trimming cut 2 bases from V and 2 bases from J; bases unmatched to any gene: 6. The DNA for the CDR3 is TGTGCCTGGAGTCCTGTAGGGGGCGGCAATCAGCCCCAGCATTTT. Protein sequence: CAWSPVGGGNQPQHF. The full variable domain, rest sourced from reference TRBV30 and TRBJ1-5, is SQTIHQWPATLVQPVGSPLSLECTVEGTSNPNLYWYRQAAGRGLQLLFYSVGIGQISSEVPQNLSASRPQDRQFILSSKKLLLSDSGFYLCAWSPVGGGNQPQHFGDGTRLSIL.

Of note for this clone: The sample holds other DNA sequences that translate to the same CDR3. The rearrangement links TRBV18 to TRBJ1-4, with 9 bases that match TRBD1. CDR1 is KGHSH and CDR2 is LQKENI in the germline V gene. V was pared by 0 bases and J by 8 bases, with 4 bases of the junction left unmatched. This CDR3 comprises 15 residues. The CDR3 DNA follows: TGTGCCAGCTCACCACCGGGACAGGGAAACGAAAAACTGTTTTTT. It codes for CASSPPGQGNEKLFF.

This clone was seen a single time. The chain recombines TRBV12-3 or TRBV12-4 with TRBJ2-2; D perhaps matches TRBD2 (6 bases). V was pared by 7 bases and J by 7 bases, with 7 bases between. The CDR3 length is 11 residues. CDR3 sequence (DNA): TGTGCCAGCATGGGGGGCGGGGAGCTGTTTTTT. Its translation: CASMGGGELFF.

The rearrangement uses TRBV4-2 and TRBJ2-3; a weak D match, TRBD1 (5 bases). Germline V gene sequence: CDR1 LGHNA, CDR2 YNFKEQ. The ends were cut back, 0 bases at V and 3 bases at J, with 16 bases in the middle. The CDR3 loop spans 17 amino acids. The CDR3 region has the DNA TGTGCCAGCAGCCAAGATCGTATCGGGCAGGGAACAGATACGCAGTATTTT. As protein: CASSQDRIGQGTDTQYF.

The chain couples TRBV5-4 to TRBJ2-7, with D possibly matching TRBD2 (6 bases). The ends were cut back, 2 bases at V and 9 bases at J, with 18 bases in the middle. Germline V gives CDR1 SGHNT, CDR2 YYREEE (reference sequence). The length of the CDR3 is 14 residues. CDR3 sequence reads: CASSFWAGNGGQYF. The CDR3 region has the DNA TGTGCCAGCAGCTTTTGGGCAGGCAACGGGGGGCAGTACTTC.

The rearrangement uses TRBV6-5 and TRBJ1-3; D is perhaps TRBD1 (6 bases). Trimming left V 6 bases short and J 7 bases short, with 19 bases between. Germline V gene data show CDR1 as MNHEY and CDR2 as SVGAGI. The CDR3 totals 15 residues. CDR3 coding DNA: TGTGCCAGCAGACCCCCCGGGGGGGGCGCGAACACCATATATTTT. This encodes CASRPPGGGANTIYF.

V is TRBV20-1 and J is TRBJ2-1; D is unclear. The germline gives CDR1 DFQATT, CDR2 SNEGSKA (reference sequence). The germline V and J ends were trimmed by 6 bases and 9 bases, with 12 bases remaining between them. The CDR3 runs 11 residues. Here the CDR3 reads CSARYSGEQFF. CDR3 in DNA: TGCAGTGCGCGATACTCTGGTGAGCAGTTCTTC.

CDR3 region: CSATRDTSWQNYGYTF. The CDR3 bases are TGCAGCGCCACTCGGGACACCTCCTGGCAAAACTATGGCTACACCTTC. The chain carries TRBV29-1 and TRBJ1-2, with D perhaps TRBD1 (6 bases). Germline CDR1 and CDR2: SQVTM and ANQGSEA. Trimming cost V 7 bases and J 2 bases, with 23 bases left between them. The CDR3 covers 16 residues.

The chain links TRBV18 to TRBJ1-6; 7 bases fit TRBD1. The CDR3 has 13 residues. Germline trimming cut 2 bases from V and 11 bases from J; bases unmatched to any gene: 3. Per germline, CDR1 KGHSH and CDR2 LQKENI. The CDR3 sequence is CASSPEGATPLHF. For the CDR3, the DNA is TGTGCCAGCTCACCAGAGGGGGCGACACCCCTCCACTTT.

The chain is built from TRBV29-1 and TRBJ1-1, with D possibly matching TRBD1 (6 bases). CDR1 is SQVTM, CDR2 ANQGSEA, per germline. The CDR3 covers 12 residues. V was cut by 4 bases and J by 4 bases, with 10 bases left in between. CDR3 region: CSVGDTATEAFF. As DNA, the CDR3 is TGCAGCGTTGGGGACACGGCCACTGAAGCTTTCTTT.

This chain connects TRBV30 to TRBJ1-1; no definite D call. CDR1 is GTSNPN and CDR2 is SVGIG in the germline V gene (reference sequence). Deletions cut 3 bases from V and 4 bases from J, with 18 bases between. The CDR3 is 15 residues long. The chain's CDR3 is CAWRADSGGFTEAFF. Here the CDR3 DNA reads TGTGCCTGGAGAGCGGACTCCGGAGGGTTCACTGAAGCTTTCTTT.

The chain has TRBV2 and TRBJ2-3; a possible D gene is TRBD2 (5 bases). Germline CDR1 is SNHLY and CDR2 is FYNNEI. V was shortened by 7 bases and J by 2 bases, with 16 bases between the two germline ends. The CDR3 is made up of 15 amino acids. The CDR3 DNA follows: TGTGCCAGCAAGGAGGTTCCAGCGGTCACAGATACGCAGTATTTT. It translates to CASKEVPAVTDTQYF. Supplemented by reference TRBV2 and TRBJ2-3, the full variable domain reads EPEVTQTPSHQVTQMGQEVILRCVPISNHLYFYWYRQILGQKVEFLVSFYNNEISEKSEIFDDQFSVERPDGSNFTLKIRSTKLEDSAMYFCASKEVPAVTDTQYFGPGTRLTVL.